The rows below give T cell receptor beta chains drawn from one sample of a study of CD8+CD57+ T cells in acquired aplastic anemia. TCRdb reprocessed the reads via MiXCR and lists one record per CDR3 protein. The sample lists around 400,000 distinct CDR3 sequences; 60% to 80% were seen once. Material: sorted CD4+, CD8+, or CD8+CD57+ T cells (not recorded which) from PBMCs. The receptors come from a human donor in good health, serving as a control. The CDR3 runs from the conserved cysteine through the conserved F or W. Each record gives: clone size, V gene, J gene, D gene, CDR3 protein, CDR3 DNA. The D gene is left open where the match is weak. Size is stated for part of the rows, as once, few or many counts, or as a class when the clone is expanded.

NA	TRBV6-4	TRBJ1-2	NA	CASEDLFYGYTF	TGTGCCAGCGAGGATTTATTCTATGGCTACACCTTC
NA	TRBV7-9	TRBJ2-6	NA	CASSFYGGNIEAF	TGTGCCAGCAGCTTTTATGGCGGCAACATCGAAGCTTTC
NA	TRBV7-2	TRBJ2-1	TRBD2	CASTTAGANEQYFF	TGTGCCAGCACCACAGCGGGGGCCAACGAACAGTACTTCTTC
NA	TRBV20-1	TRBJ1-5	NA	CSVVTGGNHPQHF	TGCAGTGTTGTGACGGGAGGGAATCACCCCCAGCATTTT
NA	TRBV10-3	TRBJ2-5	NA	CAISEVADLRETQYF	TGTGCCATCAGTGAGGTTGCGGACCTCAGAGAGACCCAGTACTTC
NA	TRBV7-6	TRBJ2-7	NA	CASSYSAGAYEQYF	TGTGCCAGCAGCTACTCTGCAGGGGCCTACGAGCAGTACTTC
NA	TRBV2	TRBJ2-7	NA	CASRGDWNYEQYF	TGTGCCAGCAGGGGGGACTGGAACTACGAGCAGTACTTC
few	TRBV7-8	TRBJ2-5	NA	CASSNGQPQETQYF	TGTGCCAGCAGCAACGGACAGCCCCAAGAGACCCAGTACTTC
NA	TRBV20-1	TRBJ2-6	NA	CSARLGTGANVLTF	TGCAGTGCTAGACTAGGGACAGGGGCCAACGTCCTGACTTTC
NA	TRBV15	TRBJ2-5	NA	CATSSGPGETQYF	TGTGCCACCAGTAGTGGACCAGGAGAGACCCAGTACTTC
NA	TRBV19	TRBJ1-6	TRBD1	CASSPLGTGDSPLHF	TGTGCCAGTAGCCCCCTCGGGACAGGGGATTCACCCCTCCACTTT
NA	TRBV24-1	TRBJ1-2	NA	CATSRGPFYGYTF	TGTGCCACCAGCAGAGGCCCTTTCTATGGCTACACCTTC
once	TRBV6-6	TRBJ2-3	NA	CASSRGRSTDTQYF	TGTGCCAGCAGCAGAGGACGGAGCACAGATACGCAGTATTTT
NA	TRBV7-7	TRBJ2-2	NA	CASSSGLGPGELFF	TGTGCCAGCAGCTCCGGACTGGGGCCCGGGGAGTTGTTTTTT
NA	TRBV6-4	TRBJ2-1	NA	CASSPAETDEQFF	TGTGCCAGCAGTCCGGCCGAAACTGATGAGCAGTTCTTC
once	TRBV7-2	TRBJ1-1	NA	CASSPAGAPYEQYF	TGTGCCAGCAGCCCTGCGGGAGCCCCCTACGAGCAGTACTTT
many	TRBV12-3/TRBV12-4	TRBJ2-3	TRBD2	CASTPHPSLAGEPTDTQYF	TGTGCCAGCACCCCTCACCCATCGCTAGCGGGGGAACCCACAGATACGCAGTATTTT
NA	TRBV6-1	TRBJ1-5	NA	CASRVGRVYQPQHF	TGTGCCAGCAGGGTAGGACGGGTTTATCAGCCCCAGCATTTT
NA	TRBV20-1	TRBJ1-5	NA	CSARQGQIEHF	TGCAGTGCTAGACAGGGTCAGATAGAGCATTTT
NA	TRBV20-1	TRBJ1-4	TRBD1	CSARRSTGGVFF	TGCAGTGCTAGACGCTCGACAGGGGGGGTGTTTTTT
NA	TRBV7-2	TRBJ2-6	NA	CASSLGLAPPDEQF	TGTGCCAGCAGCTTAGGGTTGGCCCCACCGGACGAGCAGTTC
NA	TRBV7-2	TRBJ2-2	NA	CASSFSTNEKLFFFF	TGTGCCAGCAGCTTTTCGACTAATGAAAAACTGTTTTTTTTTTTT
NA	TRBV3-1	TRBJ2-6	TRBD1	CASSQGDRGVGANVLTF	TGTGCCAGCAGCCAGGGAGACAGGGGAGTTGGGGCCAACGTCCTGACTTTC
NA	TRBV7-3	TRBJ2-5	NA	CASSVGHEETQYF	TGTGCCAGCAGCGTAGGTCATGAAGAGACCCAGTACTTC
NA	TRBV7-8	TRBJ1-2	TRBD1	CASSMNRGPGGYTF	TGTGCCAGTAGTATGAACAGGGGGCCGGGTGGCTACACCTTC
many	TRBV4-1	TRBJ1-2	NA	CASSQDRGSYGYTF	TGCGCCAGCAGCCAAGATCGGGGAAGCTATGGCTACACCTTC
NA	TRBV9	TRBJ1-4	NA	CASTRTGLSNEKLFF	TGTGCCAGCACACGAACCGGGCTATCTAATGAAAAACTGTTTTTT
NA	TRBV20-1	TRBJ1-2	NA	CSASREGHGHTF	TGCAGTGCTAGTCGCGAGGGCCATGGCCACACCTTC
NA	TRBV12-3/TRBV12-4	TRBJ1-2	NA	CASIRVRGSYGYTF	TGTGCCAGCATCCGGGTAAGGGGCTCTTATGGCTACACCTTC
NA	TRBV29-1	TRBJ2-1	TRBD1	CSVDRGQVIDEQFF	TGCAGCGTTGACAGGGGGCAAGTAATTGATGAGCAGTTCTTC
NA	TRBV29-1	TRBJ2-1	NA	CSAPFGTDCNERFF	TGCAGTGCTCCCTTCGGGACTGACTGCAATGAGCGGTTCTTC
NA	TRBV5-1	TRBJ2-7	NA	CASSVGGGRGQYF	TGTGCCAGCAGCGTAGGTGGTGGCAGAGGGCAGTACTTC
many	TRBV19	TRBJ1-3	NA	CASSWPGPSSGNTIYF	TGTGCCAGTAGTTGGCCGGGACCGAGCTCTGGAAACACCATATATTTT
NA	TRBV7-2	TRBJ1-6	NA	CASSQVYRVETTIHF	TGTGCCAGCAGCCAAGTGTACAGGGTTGAAACAACCATCCACTTT
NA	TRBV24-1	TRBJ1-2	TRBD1	CATSDEDRLYGYTF	TGTGCCACCAGTGATGAGGACAGGTTATATGGCTACACCTTC
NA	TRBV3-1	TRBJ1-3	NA	CASSHAGLAGNTIYF	TGTGCCAGCAGCCATGCAGGGCTGGCTGGAAACACCATATATTTT
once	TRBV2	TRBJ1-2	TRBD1	CASRLSGTANSGYTF	TGTGCCAGCAGGCTATCCGGGACAGCTAACTCTGGCTACACCTTC
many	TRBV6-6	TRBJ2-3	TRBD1	CASSPGGSYTQYF	TGTGCCAGCAGCCCAGGGGGCTCATATACGCAGTATTTT
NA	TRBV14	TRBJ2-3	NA	CASSQEGRYTEAYF	TGTGCCAGCAGCCAAGAGGGGCGGTACACTGAAGCTTATTTT
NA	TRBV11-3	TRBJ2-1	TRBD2	CASSQLAGGGRDYNEQFF	TGTGCCAGCAGCCAACTAGCGGGGGGAGGACGGGACTACAATGAGCAGTTCTTC
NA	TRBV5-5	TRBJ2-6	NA	CASSPGTNVLTF	TGTGCCAGCAGCCCTGGGACCAACGTCCTGACTTTC
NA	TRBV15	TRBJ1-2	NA	CGVKRQQGERGYTF	TGCGGCGTCAAAAGACAACAGGGAGAACGAGGCTACACCTTC
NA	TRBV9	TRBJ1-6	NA	CASSVSGLVYEQSPLHF	TGTGCCAGCAGCGTGTCGGGACTAGTCTACGAGCAGTCACCCCTCCACTTT
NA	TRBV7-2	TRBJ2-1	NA	CASSSQVCGYTFGF	NA
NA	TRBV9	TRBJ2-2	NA	CASSVGRELNETGELFF	TGTGCCAGCAGCGTAGGCCGGGAATTGAATGAAACCGGGGAGCTGTTTTTT
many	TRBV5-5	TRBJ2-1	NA	CASSLVVAATYNEQFF	TGTGCCAGCAGCTTGGTGGTAGCGGCTACCTACAATGAGCAGTTCTTC
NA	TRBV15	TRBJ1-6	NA	CATTIGATGSPLHF	TGTGCCACCACCATCGGAGCCACGGGCTCACCCCTCCACTTT
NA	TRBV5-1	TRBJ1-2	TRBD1	CASAPRGTGGESF	TGTGCCAGCGCGCCCCGGGGTACAGGGGGCGAGTCCTTC
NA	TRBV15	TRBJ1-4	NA	CATSRDLDGKNEKLFF	TGTGCCACCAGCAGAGATCTCGATGGAAAGAATGAAAAACTGTTTTTT
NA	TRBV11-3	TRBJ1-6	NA	CASSLGPTRSMSLGGKNSPLHF	TGTGCCAGCAGCTTAGGCCCCACGCGTTCTATGTCGTTAGGGGGTAAAAATTCACCCCTCCACTTT